The 30 T cell receptor beta chains presented below share a single source sample, sequenced in a study of cytomegalovirus exposure and HLA in healthy donors. This table comes from immunoSEQ multiplex PCR, and its TCRdb copy is limited to in-frame clones, with some not included. Counted here are 150,000 to 200,000 clones, 75% to 85% occurring once; the ten biggest clones make up about an eighth. Sequencing was done on a sample of PBMCs. Receptors originate from a woman aged 25 to 45 in good health and CMV-seropositive.

This clone occurred once. The chain combines TRBV6-1 with TRBJ2-7; 11 bases align to TRBD2. Germline CDR1 MNHNS, CDR2 SASEGT. The ends lost 7 bases at V and 12 bases at J; junction bases unmatched: 17. This CDR3 has 15 amino acids. The chain's CDR3 is CASNEVLTSGNGGYF. As DNA, the CDR3 is TGTGCCAGCAACGAAGTACTGACTAGCGGGAACGGGGGGTACTTC.

V and J are TRBV29-1 and TRBJ2-5; 12 bases align to TRBD2. V shed 3 bases and J 5 bases; nucleotides not matched to a gene: 16. The V gene's germline CDR1 is SQVTM and CDR2 ANQGSEA. This CDR3 is 18 amino acids long. CDR3 region: CSVDSWTSGNPGGETQYF. CDR3 sequence (DNA): TGCAGCGTTGACTCCTGGACTAGCGGGAATCCTGGGGGGGAGACCCAGTACTTC.

The chain recombines TRBV2 with TRBJ2-1, with a tentative D call TRBD2 (6 bases). The V end was cut by 11 bases, the J end by 4 bases, with 9 bases between. CDR1 SNHLY and CDR2 FYNNEI come from the germline V gene. This CDR3 contains 11 residues. Here the CDR3 DNA reads TGTGCCGGAGGGACTTACAATGAGCAGTTCTTC. Protein: CAGGTYNEQFF.

This rearrangement joins TRBV5-1 to TRBJ2-1; weak D call: TRBD2 (5 bases). Between the trimmed V and J ends, which lost 0 bases and 0 bases, there was a span of 16 bases. Germline CDR1 reads SGHRS; CDR2 reads YFSETQ. CDR3 length: 18 residues. In DNA form, the CDR3 reads TGCGCCAGCAGCTTGGTCCGGACTTGGAATCGCTCCTACAATGAGCAGTTCTTC. Encoded protein: CASSLVRTWNRSYNEQFF.

V gene TRBV27 combines with J gene TRBJ2-1, with 9 bases lining up with TRBD2. Germline V gene sequence: CDR1 MNHEY, CDR2 SMNVEV (reference sequence). The CDR3 is 16 residues long. The V gene end was trimmed by 7 bases and the J gene end by 3 bases; junction bases not matched to a gene: 10. This CDR3 is CASTFSSSGNYNEQFF. As DNA, the CDR3 is TGTGCCAGCACTTTCTCCTCTAGCGGGAACTACAATGAGCAGTTCTTC.

This clone was counted a single time. The genes are TRBV28 and TRBJ1-5; the D is unclear. The CDR3 sequence is 18 residues long. CDR1 is MDHEN, CDR2 SYDVKM, per germline. The germline V and J ends were trimmed by 7 bases and 0 bases, with 22 bases remaining between them. DNA for the CDR3: TGTGCCAGCACCTCTCACGCTTGGGCAGTGAATAGCAATCAGCCCCAGCATTTT. Translating it yields CASTSHAWAVNSNQPQHF.

The rearrangement joins TRBV19 to TRBJ2-2; D is perhaps TRBD2 (6 bases). The CDR3 spans 15 residues. Looked up from germline, CDR1 is LNHDA and CDR2 is SQIVND (reference sequence). Trimming shortened V by 2 bases and J by 4 bases, and 11 bases separated the two germline ends. The DNA of the CDR3 is TGTGCCAGTAGTATAAGAACAGCGGGCACCGGGGAGCTGTTTTTT. It encodes CASSIRTAGTGELFF.

This chain connects TRBV10-2 to TRBJ2-5; TRBD2 agrees at 11 bases. CDR1 and CDR2 from the germline V gene are WSHSY and SAAADI. The V gene end was trimmed by 6 bases and the J gene end by 4 bases; junction bases not matched to a gene: 4. CDR3 length equals 14 residues. CDR3 in amino acids: CASRDLAGGETQYF. The DNA of the CDR3 is TGCGCCAGCAGGGACCTAGCGGGAGGAGAGACCCAGTACTTC.

The count of this clone is one. The chain is built from TRBV6-5 and TRBJ1-5, with D tentatively TRBD1 (5 bases). The CDR3 runs to 15 residues. CDR1 and CDR2 from the germline V gene are MNHEY and SVGAGI. V was pared by 2 bases and J by 2 bases, with 10 bases between. CDR3 nucleotides: TGTGCCAGCAGTTACGGGCCGGGGGGCAATCAGCCCCAGCATTTT. This sequence encodes CASSYGPGGNQPQHF.

This clone was recorded a few times. V usage is TRBV6-4 and J usage is TRBJ1-1, with 7 bases lining up with TRBD1. This CDR3 comprises 14 residues. Germline V lookup: CDR1 MRHNA, CDR2 SNTAGT. The ends lost 7 bases at V and 1 base at J; junction bases unmatched: 6. The CDR3 coding sequence is TGTGCCAGCACTAGAGACAGGGCGAACACTGAAGCTTTCTTT. Protein product: CASTRDRANTEAFF.

The rearrangement uses TRBV2 and TRBJ2-6; TRBD1 aligns across 8 bases. Germline lookup yields CDR1 SNHLY and CDR2 FYNNEI. The CDR3 contains 17 residues. The J segment lost 0 bases and the V segment lost 4 bases, leaving 5 bases of the junction unmatched. The CDR3 here is CASSGDRTFSGANVLTF. CDR3 nucleotides: TGTGCCAGCAGTGGGGACAGGACTTTCTCTGGGGCCAACGTCCTGACTTTC.

The chain employs TRBV19 and TRBJ2-7; 14 bases agree with TRBD2. This CDR3 has 14 residues. V shed 11 bases and J 6 bases; nucleotides not matched to a gene: 9. Germline CDR1 LNHDA, CDR2 SQIVND (reference sequence). This CDR3 is CASSGTSGRGEQYF. The CDR3 DNA is TGTGCCTCGAGCGGGACTAGCGGGAGAGGCGAGCAGTACTTC.

The chain's CDR3 is CASSLTQGLNTEAFF. DNA of the CDR3: TGCGCCAGCAGCCTAACACAGGGACTGAACACTGAAGCTTTCTTT. The rearrangement links TRBV5-1 to TRBJ1-1; perhaps TRBD1 as D (6 bases). This CDR3 is 15 amino acids long. The V end was cut by 4 bases, the J end by 0 bases, with 13 bases between. Germline assignment: CDR1 SGHRS and CDR2 YFSETQ. Based on the CDR3 plus reference TRBV5-1 and TRBJ1-1, the full variable domain is KAGVTQTPRYLIKTRGQQVTLSCSPISGHRSVSWYQQTPGQGLQFLFEYFSETQRNKGNFPGRFSGRQFSNSRSEMNVSTLELGDSALYLCASSLTQGLNTEAFFGQGTRLTVV.

The chain combines TRBV7-9 with TRBJ2-5; 8 bases map to TRBD2. The junction had 4 bases not matched to a gene; V was cut back by 7 bases and J by 3 bases. The CDR3 runs to 13 residues. Germline V CDR1 and CDR2: SEHNR, FQNEAQ (reference sequence). The CDR3 loop is CASKAGGKETQYF. For the CDR3, the DNA is TGTGCCAGCAAGGCGGGAGGAAAAGAGACCCAGTACTTC. Together with reference TRBV7-9 and TRBJ2-5, the CDR3 gives the full variable domain: DTGVSQNPRHKITKRGQNVTFRCDPISEHNRLYWYRQTLGQGPEFLTYFQNEAQLEKSRLLSDRFSAERPKGSFSTLEIQRTEQGDSAMYLCASKAGGKETQYFGPGTRLLVL.

The CDR3: CASSLRSYEQYF. The CDR3 DNA follows: TGTGCCAGCAGCTTACGGTCCTACGAGCAGTACTTC. The chain carries TRBV7-8 and TRBJ2-7; D ambiguous. Per germline, CDR1 SGHVS and CDR2 FQNEAQ. V lost 2 bases to trimming and J lost 1 base, with 3 bases between them. The CDR3 spans 12 residues.

J is TRBJ1-2 and V is TRBV5-1; D is uncertain. The V and J ends lost 0 bases and 0 bases respectively, with 15 bases between them. The germline V gene has CDR1 SGHRS and CDR2 YFSETQ. The CDR3 extends over 17 amino acids. The DNA for the CDR3 is TGCGCCAGCAGCTTGGATGGAGGGTCGCGGACTAACTATGGCTACACCTTC. The encoded protein is CASSLDGGSRTNYGYTF.

J is TRBJ2-7 and V is TRBV18, with a tentative D call TRBD1 (7 bases). The CDR3 is 14 residues long. Germline assignment: CDR1 KGHSH and CDR2 LQKENI. V was pared by 5 bases and J by 2 bases, with 13 bases between. CDR3 sequence reads: CASSSQGGTYEQYF. CDR3 bases: TGTGCCAGCTCAAGCCAGGGGGGAACCTACGAGCAGTACTTC.

This chain uses TRBV13 with TRBJ2-7; weak D call: TRBD1 (5 bases). Per germline, CDR1 PRHDT and CDR2 FYEKMQ (reference sequence). Trimming shortened V by 1 base and J by 5 bases, and 6 bases separated the two germline ends. The CDR3 is 12 amino acids. The CDR3 spells CASSLAGNEQYF. CDR3 nucleotide sequence: TGTGCCAGCAGCTTAGCAGGGAACGAGCAGTACTTC.

The genes are TRBV6-1 and TRBJ2-7; 7 bases are shared with TRBD1. Looked up from germline, CDR1 is MNHNS and CDR2 is SASEGT. The CDR3 extends over 12 amino acids. The V and J ends lost 6 bases and 3 bases, in that order; junction bases with no gene match: 2. The CDR3 loop reads CASRGQYYEQYF. Written as DNA, the CDR3 is TGTGCCAGCAGGGGACAGTACTACGAGCAGTACTTC.

This chain connects TRBV5-1 to TRBJ2-1; tentative D call: TRBD2 (6 bases). Germline CDR1 reads SGHRS; CDR2 reads YFSETQ. There are 13 residues in the CDR3. Trimming removed 4 bases at V and 10 bases at J, with 15 bases between. CDR3 region: CASSRSGRIEQFF. For the CDR3, the DNA is TGCGCCAGCAGCCGATCCGGGAGAATAGAGCAGTTCTTC.

V gene TRBV28 combines with J gene TRBJ2-7; possibly TRBD1 for D (6 bases). V was cut by 8 bases and J by 2 bases, with 13 bases left in between. The CDR3 spans 13 residues. Germline loops: CDR1 MDHEN, CDR2 SYDVKM. The CDR3 DNA follows: TGTGCCAGCGTATCAGGGACAACCTACGAGCAGTACTTC. Amino acids: CASVSGTTYEQYF.

This clone appeared once. The V call is TRBV29-1, the J call TRBJ2-1; 9 positions agree with TRBD2. CDR1 is SQVTM and CDR2 is ANQGSEA in the germline V gene. With 8 bases clipped from V and 7 bases from J, the junction kept 9 bases outside the gene matches. There are 13 residues in the CDR3. The CDR3 bases are TGCAGCACGGATAGCGGGAGTGGGAATGAGCAGTTCTTC. Amino acid sequence: CSTDSGSGNEQFF.

This clone has more than one count but fewer than ten. The chain combines TRBV5-1 with TRBJ2-7; TRBD2 matches at 8 bases. Unmatched junction bases numbered 8, after V lost 3 bases and J lost 6 bases. Germline CDR1 reads SGHRS; CDR2 reads YFSETQ. The CDR3 runs to 14 residues. The CDR3 reads CASSSGTRNSEQYF. The CDR3 nucleotides are TGCGCCAGCAGCTCTGGGACTAGGAATTCCGAGCAGTACTTC.

This clone was observed once. The chain joins TRBV6-1 to TRBJ1-5, with 9 bases fitting TRBD1. In germline, CDR1 is MNHNS, CDR2 SASEGT. After removal of 4 bases from V and 5 bases from J, the junction contained 3 bases not matched to a gene. There are 14 residues in the CDR3. The CDR3 loop reads CASSGGQGYQPQHF. CDR3 in DNA: TGTGCCAGCAGTGGGGGACAGGGTTATCAGCCCCAGCATTTT.

V gene TRBV19 combines with J gene TRBJ1-1; D gene ambiguous. This CDR3 comprises 11 residues. Germline CDR1 and CDR2: LNHDA and SQIVND (reference sequence). V lost 9 bases, J lost 5 bases, and 10 bases lay in between. CDR3 sequence (DNA): TGTGCCAGCTTCGAACGGACTGAAGCTTTCTTT. Encoded protein: CASFERTEAFF.

The rearrangement joins TRBV2 to TRBJ2-1; perhaps TRBD2 as D (7 bases). V lost 3 bases, J lost 9 bases, and 18 bases lay in between. The CDR3 covers 15 residues. Looked up from germline, CDR1 is SNHLY and CDR2 is FYNNEI. The CDR3 coding sequence is TGTGCCAGCAGTGAGGACAATTTGAGGGGGGGTGAGCAGTTCTTC. Protein: CASSEDNLRGGEQFF.

This rearrangement joins TRBV28 to TRBJ1-4; 7 bases agree with TRBD1. J gave up 2 bases and V 11 bases, and 8 bases lay outside the gene matches. Germline values: CDR1 MDHEN, CDR2 SYDVKM. The CDR3 is 14 amino acids. CDR3 bases: TGTGCCGCATCATCGGGACAGACTAATGAAAAACTGTTTTTT. Residues: CAASSGQTNEKLFF.

The V gene is TRBV6-5, the J gene TRBJ2-5; 14 bases are a match to TRBD2. Germline assignment: CDR1 MNHEY and CDR2 SVGAGI. The CDR3 covers 16 residues. J was trimmed by 5 bases and V by 2 bases; bases with no gene match: 4. The CDR3 DNA reads as TGTGCCAGCAGTTACGGGACTAGCGGGAGTCTGGAGACCCAGTACTTC. Protein product: CASSYGTSGSLETQYF.

The genes are TRBV5-4 and TRBJ2-1; 9 bases are shared with TRBD1. The CDR3 is 16 amino acids. Per the germline V gene, CDR1 is SGHNT and CDR2 is YYREEE (reference sequence). Trimming at V came to 5 bases and at J to 6 bases, leaving 12 bases not matched to a gene. CDR3 bases: TGTGCCAGCAGGCCCCTCGGGACAGGGACCTTCAATGAGCAGTTCTTC. Translated: CASRPLGTGTFNEQFF. Using reference TRBV5-4 and TRBJ2-1 for the parts outside the CDR3, the full variable domain is ETGVTQSPTHLIKTRGQQVTLRCSSQSGHNTVSWYQQALGQGPQFIFQYYREEENGRGNFPPRFSGLQFPNYSSELNVNALELDDSALYLCASRPLGTGTFNEQFFGPGTRLTVL.

The chain recombines TRBV28 with TRBJ2-3; weak D call: TRBD1 (5 bases). V gave up 5 bases and J gave up 2 bases, with 14 bases separating them. CDR3 length: 15 residues. Germline CDR1 MDHEN, CDR2 SYDVKM. CDR3 in amino acids: CASSNRRTNTDTQYF. CDR3 bases: TGTGCCAGCAGTAACAGGCGGACAAACACAGATACGCAGTATTTT.